The 18 T cell receptor beta chains below come from one sample, sequenced in a study of blood T cell repertoires in COVID-19. Measured with immunoSEQ multiplex PCR; TCRdb has only the in-frame clones, and not every one. The repertoire holds nearly 250,000 clones, about 83% seen once, with roughly 6.2% in the top ten. Sequencing was carried out using peripheral blood. The receptors here all came from a woman of 80 years or more with COVID-19, enrolled during active disease.

For this clone: Compared with germline, one end of the junction differs, possibly owing to a read error. The rearrangement uses TRBV3-1 (or the pseudogene TRBV3-2) and TRBJ1-2, with 8 bases matching TRBD1. CDR1 and CDR2 from the germline V gene are LGHDT and YNNKEL (reference sequence). The CDR3 is 16 residues long. The CDR3 DNA sequence: TGTGCCAGCAGTCAAGAAATGACAGGGGATTCCTATGGCTACACCTTC. It specifies CASSQEMTGDSYGYTF.

The chain recombines TRBV5-4 with TRBJ1-5, with 10 positions matching TRBD1. Germline values: CDR1 SGHNT, CDR2 YYREEE (reference sequence). This CDR3 has 15 residues. V lost 4 bases and J lost 3; bases outside the gene matches: 4. The CDR3 region is CASSPGQGYNQPQHF. For the CDR3, the DNA is TGTGCCAGCAGCCCGGGACAGGGGTACAATCAGCCCCAGCATTTT.

This chain uses TRBV19 with TRBJ2-1; 11 bases agree with TRBD2. The CDR3 contains 15 residues. Looked up from germline, CDR1 is LNHDA and CDR2 is SQIVND (reference sequence). The V gene end was trimmed by 5 bases and the J gene end by 10 bases; junction bases not matched to a gene: 10. The CDR3 region is CASSFAGLAGQEQFF. Here the CDR3 DNA reads TGTGCCAGTAGTTTCGCCGGACTAGCGGGTCAGGAGCAGTTCTTC.

J is TRBJ2-7 and V is TRBV7-9; 10 positions agree with TRBD2. The CDR3 length is 15 residues. The V gene's germline CDR1 is SEHNR and CDR2 FQNEAQ (reference sequence). V shed 4 bases and J 6 bases; nucleotides not matched to a gene: 9. CDR3 nucleotides: TGTGCCAGCAGCTCGGGGACTAGCGATGGGGTCGAGCAGTACGTC. Protein product: CASSSGTSDGVEQYV.

J is TRBJ2-3 and V is TRBV6-5, with D possibly being TRBD2 (6 bases). Germline CDR1 MNHEY, CDR2 SVGAGI. V lost 3 bases, J lost 1 base, and 14 bases lay in between. The CDR3 sequence is 16 residues long. The CDR3 DNA reads as TGTGCCAGCAGTTATCATGGCGGGGTGGGCACAGATACGCAGTATTTT. This gives the protein CASSYHGGVGTDTQYF.

The chain uses TRBV27 and TRBJ1-2; D uncertain. This CDR3 region has 13 residues. Germline values: CDR1 MNHEY, CDR2 SMNVEV (reference sequence). Trimming removed 3 bases from V and 0 bases from J, with 5 bases in between. CDR3 in DNA: TGTGCCAGCAGTTTGGGCGCTAACTATGGCTACACCTTC. Its protein is CASSLGANYGYTF.

Here the CDR3 DNA reads TGTGCCAGCAGCTTAGATATGTCTAGCGGGGGCTCAATAGCCAAAAACATTCAGTACTTC. Protein: CASSLDMSSGGSIAKNIQYF. V and J are TRBV11-2 and TRBJ2-4, with TRBD2 identical over 10 bases. V shed 0 bases, J shed 0 bases, and the junction held 11 bases outside the gene matches. Germline CDR1 reads SGHAT; CDR2 reads FQNNGV. The CDR3 has 20 residues.

The J gene is TRBJ2-3, the V gene TRBV7-9; 9 positions agree with TRBD1. CDR1 and CDR2 from the germline V gene are SEHNR and FQNEAQ (reference sequence). The CDR3 loop spans 16 amino acids. V shed 5 bases and J 2 bases; nucleotides not matched to a gene: 8. The CDR3: CASSVWDRAFTDTQYF. The CDR3 nucleotides read TGTGCCAGCAGCGTGTGGGACAGGGCCTTCACAGATACGCAGTATTTT.

The chain is built from TRBV28 and TRBJ2-3; 9 nucleotides agree with TRBD2. CDR3 length: 15 amino acids. The V segment lost 2 bases and the J segment 5 bases; nucleotides outside the gene matches: 5. The germline V gene has CDR1 MDHEN and CDR2 SYDVKM. The CDR3 here is CASSLRLAGLDTQYF. The DNA for the CDR3 is TGTGCCAGCAGTTTAAGGCTAGCGGGGTTAGATACGCAGTATTTT.

V is TRBV7-2 and J is TRBJ2-7, with D hard to call. Germline V CDR1 and CDR2: SGHTA, FQGNSA. Trimming took off 5 bases at V and 0 bases at J, with 8 bases between the two ends. The CDR3 has 13 amino acids. As DNA, the CDR3 is TGTGCCAGCAGCAATAGTAACTCCTACGAGCAGTACTTC. This codes for CASSNSNSYEQYF.

The rearrangement joins TRBV6-2 or TRBV6-3 to TRBJ1-2; 8 nucleotides align to TRBD1. Germline V CDR1 and CDR2: MNHEY, SVGEGT. The CDR3 has 13 residues. V lost 6 bases to trimming and J lost 4 bases; unmatched junction nucleotides: 4. As DNA, the CDR3 is TGTGCCAGCAGCCCGACAGGGGTCTATGGCTACACCTTC. It is translated as CASSPTGVYGYTF.

Regarding this clone: Other DNA sequences from this sample encode an identical CDR3 as well. V usage is TRBV18 and J usage is TRBJ2-3; 9 bases map to TRBD2. J was trimmed by 2 bases and V by 3 bases; bases with no gene match: 0. This CDR3 region has 14 residues. The germline gives CDR1 KGHSH, CDR2 LQKENI. Written as DNA, the CDR3 is TGTGCCAGCTCACCGGGACTAGCCACAGATACGCAGTATTTT. Translated: CASSPGLATDTQYF.

The genes are TRBV18 and TRBJ2-3; 8 bases agree with TRBD2. The CDR3 has 13 residues. The germline CDR1 and CDR2 sequences are KGHSH and LQKENI. V was clipped by 3 bases and J by 14 bases; unmatched bases: 10. In DNA, the CDR3 is TGTGCCAGCTCACCTGCAACCGGGACTAGTCTGTATTTT. It translates to CASSPATGTSLYF.

V and J are TRBV7-9 and TRBJ2-5; tentative D call: TRBD1 (5 bases). The CDR3 consists of 13 residues. CDR1 SEHNR and CDR2 FQNEAQ come from the germline V gene (reference sequence). The ends were cut back, 6 bases at V and 5 bases at J, with 13 bases in the middle. In DNA form, the CDR3 reads TGTGCCAGCAGTCAGGACGGACACGAGACCCAGTACTTC. Translated, it gives CASSQDGHETQYF.

The V and J genes are TRBV7-6 and TRBJ1-6; D is possibly TRBD1 (6 bases). Germline loops: CDR1 SGHVS, CDR2 FNYEAQ. Trimming left V 5 bases short and J 8 bases short, with 16 bases between. The CDR3 consists of 15 residues. CDR3 DNA: TGTGCCAGCAGCCCTATACTGGGGGCTGATTCACCCCTCCACTTT. Translation gives CASSPILGADSPLHF.

The rearrangement links TRBV18 to TRBJ1-1; tentative D call: TRBD1 (6 bases). Trimming cost V 8 bases and J 2 bases, with 12 bases left between them. The CDR3 is 13 residues long. Per germline, CDR1 KGHSH and CDR2 LQKENI. CDR3: CASRTDLNTEAFF. In nucleotides, the CDR3 is TGTGCCAGCCGGACAGACCTTAACACTGAAGCTTTCTTT.

CDR3 region: CASSLAQVNTEAFF. CDR3 nucleotide sequence: TGTGCCAGCAGCTTAGCCCAGGTGAACACTGAAGCTTTCTTT. The chain carries TRBV7-2 and TRBJ1-1; D gene unclear. The CDR3 is 14 residues long. V shed 0 bases and J shed 0 bases, with 5 bases lying between them. Germline V gene data show CDR1 as SGHTA and CDR2 as FQGNSA. Full variable domain (missing parts from reference TRBV7-2 and TRBJ1-1): GAGVSQSPSNKVTEKGKDVELRCDPISGHTALYWYRQSLGQGLEFLIYFQGNSAPDKSGLPSDRFSAERTGGSVSTLTIQRTQQEDSAVYLCASSLAQVNTEAFFGQGTRLTVV.

The chain couples TRBV9 to TRBJ1-2; no definite D call. Germline values: CDR1 SGDLS, CDR2 YYNGEE. V gave up 8 bases and J gave up 6 bases, with 8 bases separating them. This CDR3 contains 10 residues. The chain's CDR3 is CASDGNGYTF. The CDR3 DNA reads TGTGCCAGTGACGGGAATGGCTACACCTTC.